One sample yielded the 15 T cell receptor beta chains listed below, sequenced in a study of T cell responses to AZD1222 COVID-19 vaccine. TCRdb's table, derived via immunoSEQ multiplex PCR, lists solely in-frame clones and lacks some. There are 150,000 to 200,000 clones in the sample; about nine tenths occur only once, and more than 1.1% lies in the top ten. The source was peripheral blood, collected on day 0 of AZD1222 vaccination. The receptor source for this set is an adult in good health.

The chain is built from TRBV11-1 and TRBJ1-1; D may be TRBD1 (6 bases). Trimming pared 5 bases from V and 3 bases from J, leaving 13 bases between. Germline CDR1 is SGHAT and CDR2 is FQDESV (reference sequence). The CDR3 totals 14 residues. CDR3 DNA sequence: TGTGCCAGCAGCAACAGGGTAGCGGACACTGAAGCTTTCTTT. It codes for CASSNRVADTEAFF.

This rearrangement joins TRBV10-3 to TRBJ2-2; 7 bases agree with TRBD2. Germline trimming cut 10 bases from V and 4 bases from J; bases unmatched to any gene: 12. Germline V CDR1 and CDR2: ENHRY, SYGVKD. The CDR3 consists of 15 residues. The CDR3 spells CASLRPGTITGELFF. In nucleotides, the CDR3 is TGTGCCAGCCTCCGTCCCGGGACTATCACCGGGGAGCTGTTTTTT.

This rearrangement joins TRBV5-6 to TRBJ2-1, with a tentative D call TRBD1 (10 bases). The germline CDR1 and CDR2 sequences are SGHDT and YYEEEE. The CDR3 consists of 19 residues. V lost 4 bases to trimming and J lost 4 bases, with 27 bases between them. The chain's CDR3 is CASSPGQGPSAGGYNEQFF. CDR3 bases: TGTGCCAGCAGCCCGGGACAGGGGCCTTCAGCGGGAGGTTACAATGAGCAGTTCTTC.

The rearrangement links TRBV18 to TRBJ2-5; tentatively, D is TRBD2 (5 bases). The ends were cut back, 2 bases at V and 5 bases at J, with 18 bases in the middle. The CDR3 is 16 amino acids. Germline-derived CDR1 and CDR2 are KGHSH and LQKENI. Here the CDR3 reads CASSPRAEGMWETQYF. Written as DNA, the CDR3 is TGTGCCAGCTCACCAAGAGCGGAAGGGATGTGGGAGACCCAGTACTTC. Looking up the rest from reference TRBV18 and TRBJ2-5 gives the full variable domain: NAGVMQNPRHLVRRRGQEARLRCSPMKGHSHVYWYRQLPEEGLKFMVYLQKENIIDESGMPKERFSAEFPKEGPSILRIQQVVRGDSAAYFCASSPRAEGMWETQYFGPGTRLLVL.

This chain links TRBV7-8 with TRBJ1-1, with D possibly TRBD1 on 5 matching bases. This CDR3 spans 17 amino acids. From germline, CDR1 is SGHVS and CDR2 FQNEAQ. The ends were cut back, 6 bases at V and 0 bases at J, with 20 bases in the middle. The CDR3 spells CASRQPRGLSLNTEAFF. CDR3 nucleotides: TGTGCCAGCAGGCAACCGAGGGGACTCTCCCTGAACACTGAAGCTTTCTTT.

The V gene is TRBV7-2, the J gene TRBJ1-6; D is perhaps TRBD1 (5 bases). Germline CDR1 reads SGHTA; CDR2 reads FQGNSA. Trimming cost V 1 base and J 3 bases, with 10 bases left between them. The CDR3 sequence is 16 residues long. In DNA, the CDR3 is TGTGCCAGCAGCTTAGATCAGGGATACTATAATTCACCCCTCCACTTT. Protein sequence: CASSLDQGYYNSPLHF.

The chain recombines TRBV7-9 with TRBJ1-2; the match to TRBD1 covers 8 bases. This CDR3 spans 13 amino acids. Trimming removed 5 bases from V and 4 bases from J; junction bases left unmatched: 3. Germline V lookup: CDR1 SEHNR, CDR2 FQNEAQ (reference sequence). CDR3 DNA sequence: TGTGCCAGCAGCCCGACAGGGGCCTATGGCTACACCTTC. The encoded protein is CASSPTGAYGYTF.

This chain connects TRBV28 to TRBJ2-7, with D possibly being TRBD1 or TRBD2 (6 bases each). CDR3 length equals 12 residues. Trimming pared 6 bases from V and 7 bases from J, leaving 13 bases between. Germline CDR1 and CDR2: MDHEN and SYDVKM. The CDR3: CASRRRGREQYF. The CDR3 nucleotides are TGTGCCAGCAGGCGTAGGGGGAGGGAGCAGTACTTC.

The chain carries TRBV30 and TRBJ1-4; D unclear. V was trimmed by 1 base and J by 8 bases, leaving 2 bases between them. This CDR3 has 10 amino acids. Germline CDR1 reads GTSNPN; CDR2 reads SVGIG (reference sequence). CDR3 bases: TGTGCCTGGAGTGAGGAAAAACTGTTTTTT. Amino acid sequence: CAWSEEKLFF.

To note about this clone: A read error may account for a junction end that differs from germline. The chain recombines TRBV7-7 with TRBJ1-2; D is ambiguous. The CDR3 is 14 amino acids. Looked up from germline, CDR1 is SSHAT and CDR2 is FNYEAQ (reference sequence). The CDR3 DNA reads as TGTGCTAGCAGCCCAATCACAAAAGTCTATGGCTACACCTTC. It is translated as CASSPITKVYGYTF.

The gene calls are TRBV28 and TRBJ2-5; 9 positions match TRBD1. This CDR3 spans 16 amino acids. Losses at the gene ends were 5 bases for V and 4 bases for J; bases not matched to a gene: 11. The V gene's germline CDR1 is MDHEN and CDR2 SYDVKM. CDR3 in amino acids: CASSPFGQGFRETQYF. The CDR3 bases are TGTGCCAGCAGTCCCTTCGGACAGGGGTTTCGAGAGACCCAGTACTTC.

The chain combines TRBV5-8 with TRBJ1-6; D is uncertain. The CDR3 runs 13 residues. The germline V and J ends were trimmed by 0 bases and 11 bases, with 9 bases remaining between them. From germline, CDR1 is SGHTS and CDR2 YDEGEE. CDR3 region: CASSLVGVPPLHF. The CDR3 nucleotides are TGTGCCAGCAGCTTGGTTGGCGTGCCACCCCTCCACTTT. Filled out from reference TRBV5-8 and TRBJ1-6, the complete variable domain reads EAGVTQSPTHLIKTRGQQATLRCSPISGHTSVYWYQQALGLGLQFLLWYDEGEERNRGNFPPRFSGRQFPNYSSELNVNALELEDSALYLCASSLVGVPPLHFGNGTRLTVT.

The rearrangement uses TRBV28 and TRBJ1-5; D call uncertain. V lost 5 bases and J 3 bases, leaving 5 bases between the germline ends. The CDR3 is 12 residues long. Germline loops: CDR1 MDHEN, CDR2 SYDVKM. The CDR3 region has the DNA TGTGCCAGCAGTCCTTACAATCAGCCCCAGCATTTT. Amino acid sequence: CASSPYNQPQHF.

V usage is TRBV4-2 and J usage is TRBJ1-2; TRBD1 is a possible D gene (6 bases). The ends were cut back, 4 bases at V and 1 base at J, with 13 bases in the middle. This CDR3 comprises 15 residues. Germline V gene lookup returns CDR1 LGHNA and CDR2 YNFKEQ. CDR3: CASSRGQLGNYGYTF. As DNA, the CDR3 is TGTGCCAGCAGCCGCGGACAGCTGGGTAACTATGGCTACACCTTC.

V gene TRBV7-2 combines with J gene TRBJ2-7, with D possibly TRBD1 on 8 matching bases. From germline, CDR1 is SGHTA and CDR2 FQGNSA. There are 17 residues in the CDR3. Deletions cut 1 base from V and 4 bases from J, with 20 bases between. The CDR3 spells CASSLEAGPGGGYEQYF. CDR3 nucleotides: TGTGCCAGCAGCTTAGAAGCGGGGCCAGGGGGCGGATACGAGCAGTACTTC.